This T cell receptor (beta chain) stems from a study of T cells in Graves' hyperthyroidism and ophthalmopathy. Study outcomes and limitations: From stable hyperthyroidism, ophthalmopathy was separated by a 13 V-J model.

RNA transcripts yielded amplified TCR beta CDR3 regions. The HTBI set primed first-round TCR CDR3 RT-PCR. MiXCR, applied by TCRdb to the multiplex PCR reads, yields one record per CDR3 protein. The sample lists around 800,000 distinct CDR3 sequences; more than 30% were seen once. Looked up from germline, CDR1 is SGHRS and CDR2 is YFSETQ. The CDR3 consists of 15 residues. The J segment lost 4 bases and the V segment lost 0 bases, leaving 5 bases of the junction unmatched. Researchers defined stable Graves' hyperthyroidism as no ophthalmopathy progression within 18 months. Fresh peripheral blood, around 10 ml, yielded the PBMCs. About this clonotype: The antigen remains undetermined.

This chain links TRBV5-1 with TRBJ1-2; TRBD1 agrees at 8 bases. This receptor was identified in a man younger than 35 with Graves' hyperthyroidism. The sequencing sample was made of blood. CDR3 region: CASSLDPGTGYGYTF. The CDR3 DNA reads TGCGCCAGCAGCTTGGATCCCGGGACAGGCTATGGCTACACCTTC.